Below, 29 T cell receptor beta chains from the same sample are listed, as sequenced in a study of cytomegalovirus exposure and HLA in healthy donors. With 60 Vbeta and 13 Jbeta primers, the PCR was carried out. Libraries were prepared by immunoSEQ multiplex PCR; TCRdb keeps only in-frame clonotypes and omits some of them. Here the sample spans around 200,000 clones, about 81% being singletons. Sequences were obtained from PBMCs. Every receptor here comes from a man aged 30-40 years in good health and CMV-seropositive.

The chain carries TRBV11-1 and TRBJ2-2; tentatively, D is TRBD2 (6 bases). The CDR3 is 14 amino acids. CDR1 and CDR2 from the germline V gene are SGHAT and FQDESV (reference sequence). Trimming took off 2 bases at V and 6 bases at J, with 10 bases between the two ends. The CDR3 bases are TGTGCCAGCAGCTTACCCGCGGGACCCGGGGAGCTGTTTTTT. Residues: CASSLPAGPGELFF.

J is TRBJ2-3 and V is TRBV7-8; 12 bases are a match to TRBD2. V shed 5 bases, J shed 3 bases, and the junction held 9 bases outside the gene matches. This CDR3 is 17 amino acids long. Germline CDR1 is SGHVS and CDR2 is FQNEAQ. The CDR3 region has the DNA TGTGCCAGCAGCCCAGACGGACTAGCGGGAAATACAGATACGCAGTATTTT. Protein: CASSPDGLAGNTDTQYF.

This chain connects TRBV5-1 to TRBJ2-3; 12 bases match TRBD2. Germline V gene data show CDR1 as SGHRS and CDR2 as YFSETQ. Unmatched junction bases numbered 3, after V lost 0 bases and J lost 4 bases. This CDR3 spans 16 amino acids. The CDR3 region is CASSLATSGRSDTQYF. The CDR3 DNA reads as TGCGCCAGCAGCTTGGCGACTAGCGGGAGATCAGATACGCAGTATTTT.

Here the CDR3 DNA reads TGTGCCAGCGGGGGGGCCATGTATGAGCAGTTCTTC. Encoded protein: CASGGAMYEQFF. The chain carries TRBV2 and TRBJ2-1; tentatively, D is TRBD2 (7 bases). Trimming removed 8 bases at V and 8 bases at J, with 13 bases between. The CDR3 totals 12 residues. Germline CDR1 reads SNHLY; CDR2 reads FYNNEI.

The CDR3 nucleotides are TGTGCCAGTACCTCTAGCGGGAGTGAACGGGAGACCCAGTACTTC. Protein sequence: CASTSSGSERETQYF. The rearrangement links TRBV19 to TRBJ2-5; 10 positions agree with TRBD2. The germline V gene has CDR1 LNHDA and CDR2 SQIVND (reference sequence). Losses at the gene ends were 7 bases for V and 5 bases for J; bases not matched to a gene: 10. This CDR3 comprises 15 residues.

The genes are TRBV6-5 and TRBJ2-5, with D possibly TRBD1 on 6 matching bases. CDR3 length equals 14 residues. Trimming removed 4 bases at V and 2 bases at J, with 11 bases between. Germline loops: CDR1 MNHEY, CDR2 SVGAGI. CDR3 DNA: TGTGCCAGCAGTTGGTCGACAGGACAAGAGACCCAGTACTTC. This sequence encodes CASSWSTGQETQYF.

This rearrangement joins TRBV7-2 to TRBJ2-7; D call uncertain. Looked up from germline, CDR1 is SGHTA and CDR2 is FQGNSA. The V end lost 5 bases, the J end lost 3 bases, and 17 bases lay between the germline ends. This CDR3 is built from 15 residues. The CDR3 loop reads CASSPTRHDGYEQYF. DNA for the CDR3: TGTGCCAGCAGCCCCACCCGACATGATGGCTACGAGCAGTACTTC.

The CDR3 DNA is TGTGCCAGCAGCCCTAGGGGACTAGCGGGGATTCAAGAGACCCAGTACTTC. It encodes CASSPRGLAGIQETQYF. V gene TRBV7-3 combines with J gene TRBJ2-5; 13 bases line up with TRBD2. The V segment lost 5 bases and the J segment 2 bases; nucleotides outside the gene matches: 8. CDR3 length: 17 residues. CDR1 and CDR2 from the germline V gene are SGHTA and FQGTGA. Complete variable domain (other parts from reference TRBV7-3 and TRBJ2-5): GAGVSQTPSNKVTEKGKYVELRCDPISGHTALYWYRQSLGQGPEFLIYFQGTGAADDSGLPNDRFFAVRPEGSVSTLKIQRTERGDSAVYLCASSPRGLAGIQETQYFGPGTRLLVL.

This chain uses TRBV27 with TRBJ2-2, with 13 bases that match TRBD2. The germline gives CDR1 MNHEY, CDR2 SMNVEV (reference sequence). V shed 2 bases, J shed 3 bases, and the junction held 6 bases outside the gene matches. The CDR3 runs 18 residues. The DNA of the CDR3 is TGTGCCAGCAGTTTAAAACTAGCGGGGGGGCTTTACACCGGGGAGCTGTTTTTT. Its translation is CASSLKLAGGLYTGELFF.

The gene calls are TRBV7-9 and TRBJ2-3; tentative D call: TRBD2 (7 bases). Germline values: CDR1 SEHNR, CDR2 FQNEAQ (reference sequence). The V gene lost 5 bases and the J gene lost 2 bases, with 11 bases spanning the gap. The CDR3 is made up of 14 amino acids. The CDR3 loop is CASSRAGHTDTQYF. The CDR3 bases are TGTGCCAGCAGCCGAGCGGGACACACAGATACGCAGTATTTT.

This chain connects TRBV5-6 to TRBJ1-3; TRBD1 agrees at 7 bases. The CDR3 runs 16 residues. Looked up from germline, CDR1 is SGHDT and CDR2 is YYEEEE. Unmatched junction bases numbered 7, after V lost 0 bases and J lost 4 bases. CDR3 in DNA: TGTGCCAGCAGCTTGGGAGGGGGCTCAATCGGAAACACCATATATTTT. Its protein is CASSLGGGSIGNTIYF.

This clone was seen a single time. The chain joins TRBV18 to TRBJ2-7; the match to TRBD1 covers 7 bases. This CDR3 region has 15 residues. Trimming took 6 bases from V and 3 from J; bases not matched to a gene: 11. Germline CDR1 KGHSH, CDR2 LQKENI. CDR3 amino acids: CASSPLDRLNYEQYF. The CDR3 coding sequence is TGTGCCAGCTCGCCGCTGGACAGGCTGAACTACGAGCAGTACTTC.

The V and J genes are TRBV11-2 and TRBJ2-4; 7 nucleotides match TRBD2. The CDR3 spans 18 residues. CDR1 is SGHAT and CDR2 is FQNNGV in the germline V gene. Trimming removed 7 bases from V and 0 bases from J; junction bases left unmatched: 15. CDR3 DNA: TGTGCCAGCACTACCCGGGACTACCTAGCCATAGCCAAAAACATTCAGTACTTC. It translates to CASTTRDYLAIAKNIQYF.

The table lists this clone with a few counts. Written as DNA, the CDR3 is TGTGCCAGCAGTGAATTGGACAGGACCACAGATACGCAGTATTTT. Amino acid sequence: CASSELDRTTDTQYF. This sequence joins TRBV6-1 and TRBJ2-3, with TRBD1 identical over 7 bases. CDR3 size: 15 residues. Germline CDR1 and CDR2: MNHNS and SASEGT. The trim removed 2 bases at V and 2 bases at J, leaving 4 bases unmatched.

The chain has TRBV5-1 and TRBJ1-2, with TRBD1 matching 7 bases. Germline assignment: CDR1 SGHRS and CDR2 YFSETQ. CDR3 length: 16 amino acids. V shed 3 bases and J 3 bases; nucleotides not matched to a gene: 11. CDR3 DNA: TGCGCCAGCAGCTCAAATAGGGGGCGGACGGACTATGGCTACACCTTC. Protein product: CASSSNRGRTDYGYTF.

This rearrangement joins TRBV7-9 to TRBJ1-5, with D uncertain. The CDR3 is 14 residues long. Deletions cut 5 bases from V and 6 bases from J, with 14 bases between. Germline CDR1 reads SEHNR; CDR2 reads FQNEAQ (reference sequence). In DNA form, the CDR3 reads TGTGCCAGCAGCCCGGGGAGGGTCGGTCAGCCCCAGCATTTT. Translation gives CASSPGRVGQPQHF.

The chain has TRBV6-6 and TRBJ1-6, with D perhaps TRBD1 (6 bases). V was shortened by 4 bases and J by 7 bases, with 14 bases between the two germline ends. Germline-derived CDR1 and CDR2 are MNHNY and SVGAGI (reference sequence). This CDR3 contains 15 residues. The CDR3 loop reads CASSSHGRGNSPLHF. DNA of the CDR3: TGTGCCAGCAGTTCCCATGGCAGGGGAAATTCACCCCTCCACTTT.

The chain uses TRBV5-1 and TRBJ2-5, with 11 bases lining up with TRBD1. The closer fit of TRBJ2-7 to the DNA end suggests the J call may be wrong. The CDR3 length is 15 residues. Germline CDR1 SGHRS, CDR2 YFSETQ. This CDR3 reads CASSTGTGGSYEQYF. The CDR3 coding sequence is TGCGCCAGCAGCACCGGGACAGGGGGCTCCTACGAGCAGTACTTC.

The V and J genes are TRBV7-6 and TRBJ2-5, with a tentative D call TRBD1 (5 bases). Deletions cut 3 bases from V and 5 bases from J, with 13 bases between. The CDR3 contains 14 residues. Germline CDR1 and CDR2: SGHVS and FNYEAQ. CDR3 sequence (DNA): TGTGCCAGCAGCTTGCAGGGATTTAGGGAGACCCAGTACTTC. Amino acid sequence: CASSLQGFRETQYF.

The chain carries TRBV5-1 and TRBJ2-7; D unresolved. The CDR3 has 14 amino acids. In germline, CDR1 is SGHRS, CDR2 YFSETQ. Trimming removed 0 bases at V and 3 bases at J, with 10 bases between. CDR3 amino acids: CASSLESGNYEQYF. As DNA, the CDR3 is TGCGCCAGCAGCTTGGAGTCAGGAAACTACGAGCAGTACTTC.

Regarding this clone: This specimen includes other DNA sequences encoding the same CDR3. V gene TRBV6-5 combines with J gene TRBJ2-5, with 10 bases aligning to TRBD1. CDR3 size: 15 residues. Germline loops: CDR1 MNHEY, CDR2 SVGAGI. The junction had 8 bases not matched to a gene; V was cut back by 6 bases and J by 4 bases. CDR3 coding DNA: TGTGCCAGCAGCTGGGGCGGGACAGGGGCAGAGACCCAGTACTTC. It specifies CASSWGGTGAETQYF.

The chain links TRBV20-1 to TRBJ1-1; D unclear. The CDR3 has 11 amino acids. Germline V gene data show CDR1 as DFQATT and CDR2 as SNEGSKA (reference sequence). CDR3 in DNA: TGCAGCGGCAACAGGAACACTGAAGCTTTCTTT. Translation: CSGNRNTEAFF.

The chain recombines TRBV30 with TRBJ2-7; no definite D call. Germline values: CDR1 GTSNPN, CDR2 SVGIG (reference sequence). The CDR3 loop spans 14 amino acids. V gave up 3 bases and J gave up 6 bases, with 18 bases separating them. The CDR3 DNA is TGTGCCTGGAGGGTCTCGCGGCTCTCGGGCGAGCAGTACTTC. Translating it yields CAWRVSRLSGEQYF.

The CDR3: CASSRGQNTGELFF. The CDR3 DNA reads as TGTGCCAGCAGCAGGGGACAGAACACCGGGGAGCTGTTTTTT. The chain links TRBV7-2 to TRBJ2-2; D might be TRBD1 (6 bases). V lost 5 bases, J lost 1 base, and 8 bases lay in between. CDR1 and CDR2 (germline): SGHTA, FQGNSA. This CDR3 has 14 amino acids. Full variable domain (outside the CDR3, taken from reference TRBV7-2 and TRBJ2-2): GAGVSQSPSNKVTEKGKDVELRCDPISGHTALYWYRQSLGQGLEFLIYFQGNSAPDKSGLPSDRFSAERTGGSVSTLTIQRTQQEDSAVYLCASSRGQNTGELFFGEGSRLTVL.

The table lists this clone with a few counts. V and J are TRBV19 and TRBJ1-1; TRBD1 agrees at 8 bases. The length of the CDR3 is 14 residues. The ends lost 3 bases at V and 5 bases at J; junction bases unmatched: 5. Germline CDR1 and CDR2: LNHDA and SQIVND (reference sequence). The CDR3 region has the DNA TGTGCCAGTAGTATCCGACAGGGGCAGACTGAAGCTTTCTTT. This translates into CASSIRQGQTEAFF.

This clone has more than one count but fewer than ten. CDR3 bases: TGTGCCAGCAGCTTAGGGGGAGCGGGAGCGGGTTACAATGAGCAGTTCTTC. Its translation: CASSLGGAGAGYNEQFF. The rearrangement links TRBV7-8 to TRBJ2-1; 8 bases line up with TRBD2. The junction had 9 bases not matched to a gene; V was cut back by 1 base and J by 4 bases. Germline V gene data show CDR1 as SGHVS and CDR2 as FQNEAQ. The CDR3 length is 17 residues.

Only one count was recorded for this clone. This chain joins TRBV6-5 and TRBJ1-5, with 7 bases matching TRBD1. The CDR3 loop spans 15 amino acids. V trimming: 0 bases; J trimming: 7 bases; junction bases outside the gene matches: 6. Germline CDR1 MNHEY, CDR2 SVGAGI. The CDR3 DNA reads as TGTGCCAGCAGTTACTCCGGACAGGTGGGGCAGCCCCAGCATTTT. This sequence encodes CASSYSGQVGQPQHF.

In DNA form, the CDR3 reads TGTGCCACTCACGGGACAACAACCACAGATACGCAGTATTTT. This gives the protein CATHGTTTTDTQYF. The chain has TRBV6-5 and TRBJ2-3; D may be TRBD1 (6 bases). The CDR3 contains 14 residues. The V and J ends lost 10 bases and 2 bases respectively, with 16 bases between them. In germline, CDR1 is MNHEY, CDR2 SVGAGI.

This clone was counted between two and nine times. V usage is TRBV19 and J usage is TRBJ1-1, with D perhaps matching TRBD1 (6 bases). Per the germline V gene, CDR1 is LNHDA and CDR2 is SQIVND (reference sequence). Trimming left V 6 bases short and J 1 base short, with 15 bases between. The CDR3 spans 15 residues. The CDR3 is CASRGLGQRNTEAFF. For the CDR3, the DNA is TGTGCCAGTAGGGGTCTTGGACAGCGGAACACTGAAGCTTTCTTT.